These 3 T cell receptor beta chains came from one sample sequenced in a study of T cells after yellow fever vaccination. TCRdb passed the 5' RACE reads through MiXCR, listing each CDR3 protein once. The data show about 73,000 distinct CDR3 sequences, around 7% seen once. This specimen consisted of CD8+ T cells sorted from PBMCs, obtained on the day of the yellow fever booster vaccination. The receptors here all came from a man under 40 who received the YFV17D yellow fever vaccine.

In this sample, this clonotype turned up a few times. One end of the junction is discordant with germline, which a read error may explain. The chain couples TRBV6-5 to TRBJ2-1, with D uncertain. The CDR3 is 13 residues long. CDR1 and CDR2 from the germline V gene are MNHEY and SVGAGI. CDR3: CASSNSPGREQFF. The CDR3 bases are TGTGCCAGCAGTAACTCCCCTGGCCGGGAGCAGTTCTTC.

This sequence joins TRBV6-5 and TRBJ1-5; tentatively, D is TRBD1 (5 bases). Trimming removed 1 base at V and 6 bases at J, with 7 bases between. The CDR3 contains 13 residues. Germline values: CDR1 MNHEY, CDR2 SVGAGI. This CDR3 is CASSYFGGQPQHF. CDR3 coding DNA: TGTGCCAGCAGTTACTTTGGGGGTCAGCCCCAGCATTTT.

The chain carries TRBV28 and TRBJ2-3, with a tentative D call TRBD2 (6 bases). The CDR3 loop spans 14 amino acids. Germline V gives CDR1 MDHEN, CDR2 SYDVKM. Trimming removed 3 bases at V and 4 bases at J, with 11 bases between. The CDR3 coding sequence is TGTGCCAGCAGTTTTGCCCCGGGAGCAGATACGCAGTATTTT. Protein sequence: CASSFAPGADTQYF.